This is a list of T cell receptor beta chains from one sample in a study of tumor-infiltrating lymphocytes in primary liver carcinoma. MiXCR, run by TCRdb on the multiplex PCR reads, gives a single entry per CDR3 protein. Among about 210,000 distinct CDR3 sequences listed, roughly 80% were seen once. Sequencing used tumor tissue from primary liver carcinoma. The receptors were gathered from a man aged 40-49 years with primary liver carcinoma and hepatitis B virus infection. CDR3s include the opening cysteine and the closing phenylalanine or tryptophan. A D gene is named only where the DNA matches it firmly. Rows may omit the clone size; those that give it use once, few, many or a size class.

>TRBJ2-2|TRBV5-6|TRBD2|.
CACSLWGLLRTTGELFF
TGTGCCTGCAGCTTATGGGGACTACTGCGGACAACCGGGGAGCTGTTTTTT
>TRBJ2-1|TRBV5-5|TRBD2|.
CASNLEGTSAGNEQFF
TGTGCCAGCAACTTGGAAGGGACTAGCGCGGGGAATGAGCAGTTCTTC
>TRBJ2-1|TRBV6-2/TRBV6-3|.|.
CASSLQGSYNDKLF
TGTGCCAGCAGCTTGCAAGGGTCCTACAATGATAAGTTATTC
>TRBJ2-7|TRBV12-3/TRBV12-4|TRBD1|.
CASSVRGQGTYEQYF
TGTGCCAGCAGTGTCAGGGGACAGGGGACATACGAGCAGTACTTC
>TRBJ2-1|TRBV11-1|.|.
CTRRKNMRIGGDEQFF
TGTACCAGGAGAAAAAACATGAGGATAGGAGGGGATGAGCAGTTCTTC
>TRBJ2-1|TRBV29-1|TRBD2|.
CRIRTSGRGFLSEQFF
TGCAGAATTAGGACTAGCGGGAGAGGATTTTTGAGTGAGCAGTTCTTC
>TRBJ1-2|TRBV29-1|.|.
CSVAGQNYGYIF
TGCAGCGTTGCGGGGCAGAATTATGGCTACATCTTC
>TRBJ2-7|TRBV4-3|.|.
CTSSLHLGSSDHDQNF
TGCACCAGCAGCCTCCACCTTGGGAGTTCGGACCACGATCAGAACTTC
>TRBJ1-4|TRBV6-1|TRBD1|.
CASSDIRDRELSTNEKMFF
TGTGCCAGCAGTGACATCCGGGACAGGGAATTATCAACTAATGAAAAAATGTTTTTT
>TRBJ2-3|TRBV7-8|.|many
CASSLSSRGPRADTQYF
TGTGCCAGCAGCTTATCATCCAGGGGCCCTCGGGCAGATACGCAGTATTTT
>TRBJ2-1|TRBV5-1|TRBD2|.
CASSLETSYINEKFF
TGCGCCAGCAGCTTGGAGACTAGCTATATCAATGAGAAATTCTTC
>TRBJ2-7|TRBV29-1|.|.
CSGGYIAYKQYF
TGCAGCGGAGGATACATTGCCTACAAGCAGTACTTC
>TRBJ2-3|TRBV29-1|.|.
CSVETGGLTDTQYF
TGCAGCGTCGAAACGGGGGGCCTCACAGATACGCAGTATTTT
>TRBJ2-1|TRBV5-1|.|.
CPSSSGGDWSANEQFF
TGCCCCAGCAGCTCCGGGGGTGATTGGTCTGCTAATGAGCAGTTCTTC
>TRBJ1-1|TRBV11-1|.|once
CTSRLSRGIAEALF
TGTACCAGCAGATTAAGTCGGGGGATAGCTGAAGCTCTCTTT
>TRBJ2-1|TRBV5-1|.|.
CASSLELQPDEQFF
TGCGCCAGTAGCTTGGAACTCCAACCCGATGAGCAGTTCTTC
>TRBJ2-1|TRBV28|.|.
CASSQWGEGRMGNEQFF
TGTGCCAGCAGTCAATGGGGCGAGGGGAGGATGGGCAATGAGCAGTTCTTC
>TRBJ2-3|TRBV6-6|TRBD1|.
CARSVQGATDTQYF
TGTGCCAGAAGTGTACAGGGGGCGACAGATACGCAGTATTTC
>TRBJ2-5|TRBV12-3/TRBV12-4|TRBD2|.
CASIPREVLSTQYF
TGTGCTAGCATCCCCCGGGAGGTTCTGTCGACCCAGTACTTC
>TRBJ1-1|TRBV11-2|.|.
CTSSLVGVGSLNTEAVF
.
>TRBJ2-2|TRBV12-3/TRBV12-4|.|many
CASTINRELFF
TGTGCCAGCACCATAAACCGGGAGCTGTTTTTT
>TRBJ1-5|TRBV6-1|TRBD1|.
CASCVDRGWNQPQHF
TGTGCTAGCTGTGTGGACAGGGGCTGGAATCAGCCCCAGCATTTT
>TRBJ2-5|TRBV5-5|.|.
CASSSKTSWETQYF
TGTGCCAGCAGCTCGAAGACTAGTTGGGAGACCCAGTACTTC
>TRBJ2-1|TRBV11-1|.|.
CASSFQGPLDDGQFF
TGTGCCAGCAGCTTCCAGGGACCGCTGGACGATGGACAGTTCTTC
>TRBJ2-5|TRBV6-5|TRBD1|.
CANSFGQGQETQYF
TGTGCCAACAGTTTCGGACAGGGACAAGAGACCCAGTACTTC
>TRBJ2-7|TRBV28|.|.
CASTRRGLSNEQYF
TGTGCCAGCACTCGGAGGGGGCTTTCCAACGAGCAGTACTTC
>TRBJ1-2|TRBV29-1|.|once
CSAPREGNVYTF
TGCAGCGCCCCCAGGGAGGGTAATGTTTACACCTTC
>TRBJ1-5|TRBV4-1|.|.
CACSPQGNNNQPQHF
TGCGCCTGCAGCCCTCAGGGGAATAACAACCAGCCCCAGCATTTT
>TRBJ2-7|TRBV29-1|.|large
CSVEDPGGSSYEQYF
TGCAGCGTTGAAGATCCAGGAGGGAGCTCCTACGAGCAGTACTTC
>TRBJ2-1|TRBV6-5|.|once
CASSGLGRNERFF
TGTGCCAGCAGTGGGTTGGGGAGGAATGAGCGGTTCTTC
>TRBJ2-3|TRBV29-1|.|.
CSIGRDTTSTDTQYF
TGCAGCATAGGACGGGACACAACTAGCACAGATACGCAGTATTTT
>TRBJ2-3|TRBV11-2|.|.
CASSSPELEGVETQYF
TGTGCCAGCAGCTCCCCGGAACTAGAGGGAGTGGAAACGCAGTATTTT
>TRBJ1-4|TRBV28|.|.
CASTSHNEKLFF
TGTGCCAGCACTTCCCACAATGAAAAACTGTTTTTT